The rows below give T cell receptor beta chains drawn from one sample of a study of control samples from healthy donors and cancer patients. The protocol was immunoSEQ multiplex PCR, while the TCRdb copy is restricted to in-frame clones and leaves out a portion. The sample holds 140,000 or so clones; about nine tenths are singletons and the top ten take approximately 3.2%. What was sequenced was blood. The receptors here all came from a young man in good health. Both conserved end residues are part of each CDR3. A D gene is named only where the DNA matches it firmly. Only part of the rows carry a size: once, few, many, or a class if the clone is expanded.

D,V,J,size,CDR3,DNA
TRBD1,TRBV28,TRBJ2-7,NA,CASSLFGTGAGYEQYF,TGTGCCAGCAGTTTATTCGGAACAGGGGCCGGCTACGAGCAGTACTTC
TRBD2,TRBV30,TRBJ2-1,once,CAWRMGGGDNEQFF,TGTGCCTGGAGAATGGGCGGGGGGGACAATGAGCAGTTCTTC
NA,TRBV18,TRBJ1-3,NA,CASSPNYPTGTSGNTIYF,TGTGCCAGCTCACCAAACTATCCAACAGGAACCTCTGGAAACACCATATATTTT
NA,TRBV6-5,TRBJ2-7,NA,CASGGRSYEQYF,TGTGCCAGCGGGGGGCGATCCTACGAGCAGTACTTC
TRBD1,TRBV10-3,TRBJ2-7,NA,CAISAGGGYEQYF,TGTGCCATCAGTGCAGGGGGCGGCTACGAGCAGTACTTC
NA,TRBV19,TRBJ1-1,NA,CASSTGGIGTTEAFF,TGTGCCAGTAGTACCGGGGGGATCGGGACAACGGAAGCTTTCTTT
NA,TRBV12-3/TRBV12-4,TRBJ1-1,once,CASRERQTEAFF,TGTGCCAGCAGGGAGCGGCAGACTGAAGCTTTCTTT
TRBD1,TRBV28,TRBJ2-7,NA,CASSFPGTGGSYEQYF,TGTGCCAGCAGTTTTCCGGGGACAGGCGGCTCCTACGAGCAGTACTTC
NA,TRBV6-1,TRBJ2-1,NA,CASSEVMGQWTYNEQFF,TGTGCCAGCAGTGAAGTTATGGGGCAGTGGACTTACAATGAGCAGTTCTTC
TRBD1,TRBV4-1,TRBJ2-2,few,CASSHGDRETGELFF,TGCGCCAGCAGCCACGGGGACAGGGAAACCGGGGAGCTGTTTTTT
NA,TRBV10-1,TRBJ1-6,once,CASSDGGGGPLHF,TGCGCCAGCAGTGATGGAGGGGGGGGACCCCTCCACTTT
NA,TRBV5-4,TRBJ2-7,few,CASSPKTGFEQYF,TGTGCCAGCAGCCCAAAGACAGGTTTCGAGCAGTACTTC
NA,TRBV29-1,TRBJ1-4,NA,CSVVTGLSEKLFF,TGCAGCGTTGTTACAGGGTTATCCGAAAAACTGTTTTTT
NA,TRBV9,TRBJ1-1,NA,CASSPTGSESFF,TGTGCCAGCAGCCCCACAGGGAGTGAGTCTTTCTTT
TRBD1,TRBV2,TRBJ1-3,NA,CASSEGTGVRVGNTIYF,TGTGCCAGCAGTGAAGGGACAGGGGTTAGAGTTGGAAACACCATATATTTT
NA,TRBV11-2,TRBJ2-7,once,CASSLRLFYEQYF,TGTGCCAGCAGTCTACGACTGTTCTACGAGCAGTACTTC
NA,TRBV27,TRBJ1-1,NA,CASSFGPSNTEAFF,TGTGCCAGCAGTTTCGGGCCCTCGAACACTGAAGCTTTCTTT
NA,TRBV5-6,TRBJ1-6,NA,CASSLGQSGSPLHF,TGTGCCAGCAGCTTGGGACAGAGCGGTTCACCCCTCCACTTT
NA,TRBV6-4,TRBJ1-6,NA,CASSRDSGINNSPLHF,TGTGCCAGCAGCAGGGACTCGGGAATTAATAATTCACCCCTCCACTTT
TRBD2,TRBV10-1,TRBJ2-7,NA,CASSDIAGLGTSEQYF,TGCGCCAGCAGTGATATTGCGGGACTAGGGACCTCCGAGCAGTACTTC
NA,TRBV6-4,TRBJ2-3,NA,CASSVDESSTDTQYF,TGTGCCAGCAGTGTCGATGAATCAAGTACAGATACGCAGTATTTT
NA,TRBV19,TRBJ1-5,NA,CASSIGTGNQPQHF,TGTGCCAGTAGTATTGGGACGGGTAATCAGCCCCAGCATTTT
NA,TRBV18,TRBJ2-7,NA,CASSSAMYEQYF,TGTGCCAGCTCATCCGCGATGTACGAGCAGTACTTC
NA,TRBV7-9,TRBJ2-5,NA,CASSGSVETQYF,TGTGCCAGCAGCGGCAGTGTGGAGACCCAGTACTTC
NA,TRBV2,TRBJ2-5,NA,CASMGEETQYF,TGTGCCAGCATGGGTGAGGAGACCCAGTACTTC
NA,TRBV6-5,TRBJ1-5,NA,CASRDTGFRNQPQHF,TGTGCCAGCAGGGACACAGGGTTCCGCAATCAGCCCCAGCATTTT
TRBD1,TRBV24-1,TRBJ1-4,NA,CATSDGQGMNEKLFF,TGTGCCACCAGTGATGGACAGGGGATGAATGAAAAACTGTTTTTT
NA,TRBV5-1,TRBJ1-4,NA,CASSPSLGGEKLFF,TGCGCCAGCAGCCCTTCGTTGGGTGGAGAAAAACTGTTTTTT
TRBD1,TRBV19,TRBJ1-3,once,CASTGTGRSGNTIYF,TGTGCCAGTACCGGGACAGGGAGATCAGGAAACACCATATATTTT
NA,TRBV7-8,TRBJ1-2,NA,CASSVDSQANYGYTF,TGTGCCAGCAGCGTAGACAGTCAAGCCAACTATGGCTACACCTTC
TRBD2,TRBV6-5,TRBJ2-7,NA,CASSYAAGGYEQYF,TGTGCCAGCAGTTACGCAGCGGGGGGATACGAGCAGTACTTC
NA,TRBV19,TRBJ2-7,NA,CASESAVSHEQYF,TGTGCCAGTGAATCGGCCGTGTCGCACGAGCAGTACTTC
TRBD2,TRBV11-3,TRBJ2-1,once,CASSRLSGGATYNEQFF,TGTGCCAGCAGCCGCTTGAGCGGGGGGGCCACCTACAATGAGCAGTTCTTC